These 31 T cell receptor beta chains originate from one sample sequenced in a study of cytomegalovirus exposure and HLA in healthy donors. The PCR used 60 Vbeta and 13 Jbeta primers. Profiled with immunoSEQ multiplex PCR; TCRdb holds only in-frame clones, not every one. The profile covers 120,000 to 150,000 clones, with over 60% appearing a single time and less than 2% taken by the ten largest. The sample comprised PBMCs. All receptors come from a woman aged 25 to 39 in good health and CMV-seronegative.

The V call is TRBV9, the J call TRBJ2-5; TRBD2 matches at 9 bases. In germline, CDR1 is SGDLS, CDR2 YYNGEE. This CDR3 comprises 18 residues. J gave up 2 bases and V 3 bases, and 14 bases lay outside the gene matches. The DNA of the CDR3 is TGTGCCAGCAGCGGTCGGGCGGGGGGGCCGGGGGGTCAAGAGACCCAGTACTTC. This translates into CASSGRAGGPGGQETQYF.

This clone appeared once. The chain joins TRBV6-1 to TRBJ1-1; perhaps TRBD1 as D (5 bases). V lost 6 bases to trimming and J lost 5 bases, with 13 bases between them. The CDR3 runs 13 residues. CDR1 is MNHNS, CDR2 SASEGT, per germline. The chain's CDR3 is CASRSQAETEAFF. CDR3 DNA: TGTGCCAGCAGGTCACAGGCAGAGACTGAAGCTTTCTTT.

V and J are TRBV11-2 and TRBJ2-1, with 8 bases matching TRBD2. This CDR3 has 15 amino acids. CDR1 and CDR2 (germline): SGHAT, FQNNGV. With V trimmed by 2 bases and J by 5 bases, 5 bases remained unmatched. As DNA, the CDR3 is TGTGCCAGCAGCTTACGAGCGGGGGATAACAATGAGCAGTTCTTC. It yields the protein CASSLRAGDNNEQFF.

The chain employs TRBV14 and TRBJ1-1, with no clear D. The germline gives CDR1 SGHDN, CDR2 FVKESK. V lost 6 bases to trimming and J lost 5 bases, with 13 bases between them. The CDR3 is 13 amino acids. The CDR3 loop is CASSGSWRTEAFF. Here the CDR3 DNA reads TGTGCCAGCAGTGGGAGCTGGAGAACTGAAGCTTTCTTT.

V and J are TRBV7-2 and TRBJ2-5; weak D call: TRBD2 (6 bases). This CDR3 comprises 16 residues. In germline, CDR1 is SGHTA, CDR2 FQGNSA. Trimming stripped 4 bases from V and 5 bases from J, with 20 bases between. CDR3 DNA sequence: TGTGCCAGCAGCTCCTCCTCACGAGGAGGAGGGGAGACCCAGTACTTC. This sequence encodes CASSSSSRGGGETQYF.

The genes are TRBV5-5 and TRBJ2-5; D is undetermined. There are 14 residues in the CDR3. Between the trimmed V and J ends, which lost 0 bases and 0 bases, there was a span of 6 bases. Germline-derived CDR1 and CDR2 are SGHKS and YYEKEE (reference sequence). This CDR3 reads CASSLALNQETQYF. CDR3 nucleotides: TGTGCCAGCAGCTTGGCTCTAAACCAAGAGACCCAGTACTTC.

The count of this clone is one. Germline and junction disagree at one end, which may indicate a read error. The chain joins TRBV7-9 to TRBJ1-3, with D possibly matching TRBD1 (6 bases). The CDR3 totals 15 residues. The V gene's germline CDR1 is SEHNR and CDR2 FQNEAQ (reference sequence). The CDR3 region has the DNA TGTTCCAGCAGCCCCACCAAGGGGGCTGGAAACACCATATATTTT. Protein: CSSSPTKGAGNTIYF.

The rearrangement joins TRBV27 to TRBJ1-3; TRBD1 matches 7 bases. Germline V gene lookup returns CDR1 MNHEY and CDR2 SMNVEV (reference sequence). The CDR3 has 15 amino acids. The V gene end was trimmed by 5 bases and the J gene end by 0 bases; junction bases not matched to a gene: 4. Here the CDR3 reads CASSVDRASGNTIYF. In DNA, the CDR3 is TGTGCCAGCAGTGTCGACAGGGCCTCTGGAAACACCATATATTTT.

The chain couples TRBV19 to TRBJ1-1; D unresolved. V lost 3 bases and J lost 4, with 15 bases in between. Germline V gene data show CDR1 as LNHDA and CDR2 as SQIVND (reference sequence). The CDR3 sequence is 15 residues long. The CDR3 region is CASSILQLEGTEAFF. In DNA form, the CDR3 reads TGTGCCAGTAGTATCTTGCAGTTGGAGGGCACTGAAGCTTTCTTT.

This sequence joins TRBV4-1 and TRBJ1-1, with a tentative D call TRBD1 (5 bases). CDR1 is MGHRA and CDR2 is YSYEKL in the germline V gene. The CDR3 loop spans 18 amino acids. Between the trimmed V and J ends, which lost 5 bases and 0 bases, there was a span of 22 bases. CDR3 DNA: TGCGCCAGCAGCTCGGATGGGGGGGGTTTTATCATGAACACTGAAGCTTTCTTT. Its translation: CASSSDGGGFIMNTEAFF.

The chain recombines TRBV4-1 with TRBJ2-7; D is unclear. This CDR3 comprises 13 residues. CDR1 is MGHRA, CDR2 YSYEKL, per germline. Trimming shortened V by 4 bases and J by 1 base, and 8 bases separated the two germline ends. CDR3 residues: CASSPPGSYEQYF. CDR3 sequence (DNA): TGCGCCAGCAGCCCCCCAGGATCCTACGAGCAGTACTTC.

The chain combines TRBV7-6 with TRBJ1-2; weak D call: TRBD1 (5 bases). This CDR3 is built from 14 residues. V was clipped by 5 bases and J by 4 bases, with 14 bases between them. Germline-derived CDR1 and CDR2 are SGHVS and FNYEAQ. DNA for the CDR3: TGTGCCAGCAGCCCGAGGGAGGGGTCCTATGGCTACACCTTC. Translating it yields CASSPREGSYGYTF.

CDR3 amino acids: CASSEQGASGVYNEQFF. DNA for the CDR3: TGTGCCAGCAGTGAACAAGGGGCTAGCGGGGTCTACAATGAGCAGTTCTTC. V is TRBV2 and J is TRBJ2-1, with 9 bases fitting TRBD2. Germline-derived CDR1 and CDR2 are SNHLY and FYNNEI. V lost 2 bases to trimming and J lost 3 bases; unmatched junction nucleotides: 8. The CDR3 loop spans 17 amino acids.

The genes are TRBV4-1 and TRBJ2-1; 12 bases align to TRBD2. The V and J ends lost 4 bases and 5 bases, in that order; junction bases with no gene match: 6. The germline gives CDR1 MGHRA, CDR2 YSYEKL. The CDR3 has 16 amino acids. CDR3 in amino acids: CASSPRLAGENNEQFF. In DNA, the CDR3 is TGCGCCAGCAGCCCCCGACTAGCGGGGGAGAACAATGAGCAGTTCTTC.

This clone has more than one count but fewer than ten. The chain is built from TRBV29-1 and TRBJ1-1; D remains ambiguous. The V and J ends lost 5 bases and 8 bases respectively, with 21 bases between them. Germline-derived CDR1 and CDR2 are SQVTM and ANQGSEA. The CDR3 extends over 14 amino acids. The CDR3 region is CSVPGRQAGTEAFF. The CDR3 DNA sequence: TGCAGCGTTCCCGGTAGGCAGGCAGGAACGGAAGCTTTCTTT. Based on the CDR3 plus reference TRBV29-1 and TRBJ1-1, the full variable domain is SAVISQKPSRDICQRGTSLTIQCQVDSQVTMMFWYRQQPGQSLTLIATANQGSEATYESGFVIDKFPISRPNLTFSTLTVSNMSPEDSSIYLCSVPGRQAGTEAFFGQGTRLTVV.

A few counts support this clone. J is TRBJ1-2 and V is TRBV7-2; D is unresolved. Germline V gives CDR1 SGHTA, CDR2 FQGNSA. The V gene lost 1 base and the J gene lost 2 bases, with 8 bases spanning the gap. The CDR3 spans 14 residues. This CDR3 reads CASSLGNRNYGYTF. The CDR3 DNA is TGTGCCAGCAGCTTAGGTAACAGAAACTATGGCTACACCTTC.

The chain is built from TRBV6-5 and TRBJ2-2; TRBD2 matches 8 bases. V was pared by 9 bases and J by 2 bases, with 8 bases of the junction left unmatched. CDR1 and CDR2 (germline): MNHEY, SVGAGI. The CDR3 runs to 15 residues. CDR3 sequence (DNA): TGTGCCAGTCACCGGGGGGGGCGAAACACCGGGGAGCTGTTTTTT. Protein: CASHRGGRNTGELFF.

The chain carries TRBV4-1 and TRBJ1-1; TRBD1 agrees at 7 bases. Germline V lookup: CDR1 MGHRA, CDR2 YSYEKL. This CDR3 has 18 amino acids. After removal of 0 bases from V and 8 bases from J, the junction contained 18 bases not matched to a gene. In DNA form, the CDR3 reads TGCGCCAGCAGCCAAGATCGGGTTCTCTCGCCCAGGGGGATAGAAGCTTTCTTT. Its translation: CASSQDRVLSPRGIEAFF.

V gene TRBV6-5 combines with J gene TRBJ2-7, with 11 bases aligning to TRBD1. Looked up from germline, CDR1 is MNHEY and CDR2 is SVGAGI. The CDR3 extends over 15 amino acids. V was clipped by 5 bases and J by 3 bases; unmatched bases: 6. CDR3 bases: TGTGCCAGCAGTCCCGGACAGGGGGCAGTCTACGAGCAGTACTTC. Its protein product is CASSPGQGAVYEQYF.

The genes are TRBV29-1 and TRBJ1-2; 8 positions agree with TRBD1. Germline CDR1 and CDR2: SQVTM and ANQGSEA. The CDR3 contains 13 residues. After removal of 4 bases from V and 3 bases from J, the junction contained 4 bases not matched to a gene. The CDR3, as DNA: TGCAGCGTTGTCAGGGGGCTGGACTATGGCTACACCTTC. Translated: CSVVRGLDYGYTF.

V and J are TRBV19 and TRBJ1-2; D is unclear. The germline CDR1 and CDR2 sequences are LNHDA and SQIVND (reference sequence). V was trimmed by 2 bases and J by 4 bases, leaving 11 bases between them. This CDR3 comprises 14 residues. CDR3 bases: TGTGCCAGTAGTATACAGCCTACAGTCTATGGCTACACCTTC. Its protein is CASSIQPTVYGYTF.

As to this clone: This specimen includes other DNA sequences encoding the same CDR3. This chain connects TRBV5-1 to TRBJ1-2; 8 nucleotides match TRBD1. V trimming: 3 bases; J trimming: 3 bases; junction bases outside the gene matches: 7. Germline lookup yields CDR1 SGHRS and CDR2 YFSETQ. CDR3 length: 15 amino acids. CDR3 loop: CASSSGQGSYYGYTF. The CDR3 DNA is TGCGCCAGCAGCTCTGGACAGGGAAGCTACTATGGCTACACCTTC.

The genes are TRBV7-2 and TRBJ1-2; TRBD1 might be the D (5 bases). V was trimmed by 5 bases and J by 8 bases, leaving 18 bases between them. Germline V gene lookup returns CDR1 SGHTA and CDR2 FQGNSA. The CDR3 has 14 amino acids. CDR3 DNA: TGTGCCAGCAGCCAAGCCCAGGGCTCTCACGGCTACACCTTC. This codes for CASSQAQGSHGYTF. Supplemented by reference TRBV7-2 and TRBJ1-2, the full variable domain reads GAGVSQSPSNKVTEKGKDVELRCDPISGHTALYWYRQSLGQGLEFLIYFQGNSAPDKSGLPSDRFSAERTGGSVSTLTIQRTQQEDSAVYLCASSQAQGSHGYTFGSGTRLTVV.

The rearrangement links TRBV5-6 to TRBJ2-3; maybe TRBD1 (7 bases). Looked up from germline, CDR1 is SGHDT and CDR2 is YYEEEE. Trimming shortened V by 1 base and J by 2 bases, and 14 bases separated the two germline ends. This CDR3 comprises 16 residues. DNA of the CDR3: TGTGCCAGCAGCTTGTTGCAGGGGGGCCACACAGATACGCAGTATTTT. Translation gives CASSLLQGGHTDTQYF.

The chain employs TRBV4-2 and TRBJ1-2, with TRBD1 matching over 11 bases. CDR1 LGHNA and CDR2 YNFKEQ come from the germline V gene. The junction had 6 bases not matched to a gene; V was cut back by 0 bases and J by 6 bases. CDR3 length equals 16 residues. The CDR3 here is CASSQEGTGGIDGYTF. DNA of the CDR3: TGTGCCAGCAGCCAAGAAGGGACAGGGGGAATCGATGGCTACACCTTC.

The gene calls are TRBV18 and TRBJ2-4, with D maybe TRBD2 (6 bases). CDR3 size: 16 residues. V was cut by 0 bases and J by 1 base, with 10 bases left in between. CDR1 is KGHSH and CDR2 is LQKENI in the germline V gene. The CDR3 region has the DNA TGTGCCAGCTCACCACCTCAGGGACTCGCCAAAAACATTCAGTACTTC. Amino acid sequence: CASSPPQGLAKNIQYF.

The chain couples TRBV27 to TRBJ2-1; 13 bases agree with TRBD2. V trimming: 10 bases; J trimming: 4 bases; junction bases outside the gene matches: 13. The CDR3 loop spans 17 amino acids. CDR1 MNHEY and CDR2 SMNVEV come from the germline V gene (reference sequence). Here the CDR3 DNA reads TGTGCCACCGCTATTCAACTAGCGGGGGGGCTGTACAATGAGCAGTTCTTC. Translation gives CATAIQLAGGLYNEQFF.

The CDR3 is CASTWDRRDTEAFF. The CDR3 DNA follows: TGTGCCAGCACTTGGGACAGGCGGGACACTGAAGCTTTCTTT. This chain links TRBV2 with TRBJ1-1; 8 nucleotides align to TRBD1. The germline V gene encodes CDR1 SNHLY and CDR2 FYNNEI. The junction had 7 bases not matched to a gene; V was cut back by 7 bases and J by 3 bases. The CDR3 runs to 14 residues. The variable domain in full, with the rest retrieved from reference TRBV2 and TRBJ1-1, is EPEVTQTPSHQVTQMGQEVILRCVPISNHLYFYWYRQILGQKVEFLVSFYNNEISEKSEIFDDQFSVERPDGSNFTLKIRSTKLEDSAMYFCASTWDRRDTEAFFGQGTRLTVV.

V usage is TRBV4-2 and J usage is TRBJ2-5; 8 bases align to TRBD2. CDR1 is LGHNA and CDR2 is YNFKEQ in the germline V gene. There are 15 residues in the CDR3. V was pared by 3 bases and J by 3 bases, with 6 bases of the junction left unmatched. CDR3 coding DNA: TGTGCCAGCAGCCAGGGGACTAGGGACGAAGAGACCCAGTACTTC. This gives the protein CASSQGTRDEETQYF.

The chain recombines TRBV5-1 with TRBJ1-1; possible D gene TRBD1, 5 bases. The CDR3 length is 12 residues. V gave up 4 bases and J gave up 10 bases, with 14 bases separating them. Germline lookup yields CDR1 SGHRS and CDR2 YFSETQ. CDR3 nucleotide sequence: TGCGCCAGCAGCGACGGACACTTAGGAGCTTTCTTT. Its translation: CASSDGHLGAFF.

The V and J genes are TRBV5-1 and TRBJ1-1, with D maybe TRBD1 (5 bases). This CDR3 has 14 amino acids. In germline, CDR1 is SGHRS, CDR2 YFSETQ. V shed 1 base and J shed 4 bases, with 11 bases lying between them. CDR3 nucleotide sequence: TGCGCCAGCAGCTTGAATCAGGGCGTCACTGAAGCTTTCTTT. Translation: CASSLNQGVTEAFF.